Below are 31 T cell receptor beta chains sequenced from a single sample in a study of T cell responses to AZD1222 COVID-19 vaccine. Sequenced by immunoSEQ multiplex PCR; TCRdb stores in-frame clones only, minus some. In the table there are 140,000 to 150,000 clones, roughly 88% of which are singletons. Sequencing used peripheral blood, obtained on day 0 of AZD1222 vaccination. These receptors all stem from an adult in good health.

The chain employs TRBV7-2 and TRBJ2-2; D is uncertain. V lost 11 bases to trimming and J lost 3 bases, with 19 bases between them. Germline CDR1 and CDR2: SGHTA and FQGNSA. The CDR3 contains 15 residues. The chain's CDR3 is CAQQLNQVDTGELFF. CDR3 nucleotides: TGTGCCCAGCAGCTTAATCAGGTGGACACCGGGGAGCTGTTTTTT.

This chain uses TRBV6-5 with TRBJ1-2; tentative D call: TRBD1 (6 bases). Germline V gene data show CDR1 as MNHEY and CDR2 as SVGAGI. V was cut by 6 bases and J by 2 bases, with 16 bases left in between. The CDR3 length is 15 residues. The CDR3 loop reads CASSRPGQLNYGYTF. CDR3 nucleotide sequence: TGTGCCAGCAGCAGGCCGGGACAACTAAACTATGGCTACACCTTC.

The chain is built from TRBV9 and TRBJ2-1, with TRBD1 matching over 8 bases. Looked up from germline, CDR1 is SGDLS and CDR2 is YYNGEE. V was pared by 0 bases and J by 3 bases, with 2 bases of the junction left unmatched. This CDR3 has 15 amino acids. The CDR3 DNA sequence: TGTGCCAGCAGCGTAGGACAGGGGATCTACAATGAGCAGTTCTTC. Translated, it gives CASSVGQGIYNEQFF.

This chain's CDR3 is CASSFLSDEQYF. In DNA, the CDR3 is TGTGCCAGCAGCTTCTTATCAGACGAGCAGTACTTC. This chain connects TRBV7-9 to TRBJ2-7; D gene ambiguous. The CDR3 totals 12 residues. The germline CDR1 and CDR2 sequences are SEHNR and FQNEAQ (reference sequence). Trimming took off 3 bases at V and 5 bases at J, with 8 bases between the two ends.

This chain uses TRBV19 with TRBJ1-1; the D is unclear. V shed 2 bases and J shed 6 bases, with 7 bases lying between them. CDR3 length: 12 residues. Germline CDR1 and CDR2: LNHDA and SQIVND (reference sequence). CDR3 residues: CASSIRFAEAFF. Written as DNA, the CDR3 is TGTGCCAGTAGTATAAGATTTGCTGAAGCTTTCTTT.

V and J are TRBV10-3 and TRBJ1-3, with 7 nucleotides matching TRBD1. The junction had 3 bases not matched to a gene; V was cut back by 4 bases and J by 0 bases. Per the germline V gene, CDR1 is ENHRY and CDR2 is SYGVKD. This CDR3 has 15 residues. CDR3 residues: CAISAGQASGNTIYF. For the CDR3, the DNA is TGTGCCATCAGTGCAGGACAGGCCTCTGGAAACACCATATATTTT.

The chain is built from TRBV12-5 and TRBJ1-1; no firm D call. Germline CDR1 and CDR2: LGHNT and FRNRAP. The CDR3 totals 14 residues. V was cut by 0 bases and J by 5 bases, with 10 bases left in between. The CDR3 is CASGLVPVETEAFF. The CDR3 DNA reads as TGTGCTAGTGGTTTGGTACCGGTGGAAACTGAAGCTTTCTTT.

The rearrangement uses TRBV6-6 and TRBJ2-7, with TRBD2 identical over 7 bases. Germline loops: CDR1 MNHNY, CDR2 SVGAGI (reference sequence). V gave up 8 bases and J gave up 2 bases; unmatched junction bases: 15. The CDR3 runs 16 residues. DNA for the CDR3: TGTGCCAGCGGCCCAAGAGGAGGCGGGAGAGCCTACGAGCAGTACTTC. Protein: CASGPRGGGRAYEQYF.

The J gene is TRBJ1-2, the V gene TRBV19; D gene unclear. The germline V gene encodes CDR1 LNHDA and CDR2 SQIVND (reference sequence). V was pared by 4 bases and J by 6 bases, with 18 bases between. This CDR3 has 15 amino acids. The DNA of the CDR3 is TGTGCCAGTAGTACCCCGTGGAGGGAAGGTAATGGCTACACCTTC. It is translated as CASSTPWREGNGYTF.

This clone appeared many times. The rearrangement joins TRBV7-8 to TRBJ2-3, with TRBD2 identical over 10 bases. This CDR3 contains 17 residues. The J segment lost 1 base and the V segment lost 4 bases, leaving 8 bases of the junction unmatched. CDR1 and CDR2 from the germline V gene are SGHVS and FQNEAQ. The DNA of the CDR3 is TGTGCCAGCAGCTGGGAAAGCGGGGGGGCCCGCACAGATACGCAGTATTTT. Its translation: CASSWESGGARTDTQYF.

The chain links TRBV28 to TRBJ2-7; the D is unclear. V lost 5 bases to trimming and J lost 6 bases, with 8 bases between them. The germline V gene encodes CDR1 MDHEN and CDR2 SYDVKM. The CDR3 has 11 residues. In DNA, the CDR3 is TGTGCCAGCAGTCCCCTTGCCGAGCAGTACTTC. Translated: CASSPLAEQYF. Complete variable domain (other parts from reference TRBV28 and TRBJ2-7): DVKVTQSSRYLVKRTGEKVFLECVQDMDHENMFWYRQDPGLGLRLIYFSYDVKMKEKGDIPEGYSVSREKKERFSLILESASTNQTSMYLCASSPLAEQYFGPGTRLTVT.

The gene calls are TRBV6-6 and TRBJ1-2; maybe TRBD1 (5 bases). This CDR3 region has 15 residues. Trimming removed 7 bases at V and 2 bases at J, with 17 bases between. Germline V gene lookup returns CDR1 MNHNY and CDR2 SVGAGI (reference sequence). Here the CDR3 reads CASTLPPEGNYGYTF. The CDR3 bases are TGTGCCAGCACCCTCCCGCCCGAGGGGAACTATGGCTACACCTTC.

V and J are TRBV7-8 and TRBJ2-5, with 13 bases aligning to TRBD2. In germline, CDR1 is SGHVS, CDR2 FQNEAQ. V shed 3 bases, J shed 4 bases, and the junction held 5 bases outside the gene matches. The CDR3 spans 16 residues. The CDR3 bases are TGTGCCAGCAGCTTCCAGGGACTAGCGGGGTTAGAGACCCAGTACTTC. Amino acid sequence: CASSFQGLAGLETQYF.

The CDR3 sequence: CASRQESALINSNQPQHF. The DNA for the CDR3 is TGTGCCAGCAGGCAAGAATCCGCCCTGATAAATAGCAATCAGCCCCAGCATTTT. The chain carries TRBV5-8 and TRBJ1-5; no firm D call. The CDR3 is 18 residues long. Germline V gene sequence: CDR1 SGHTS, CDR2 YDEGEE. V gave up 5 bases and J gave up 0 bases, with 21 bases separating them.

The rearrangement joins TRBV2 to TRBJ2-1; the D is unclear. V was trimmed by 2 bases and J by 9 bases, leaving 11 bases between them. The CDR3 totals 13 residues. Germline values: CDR1 SNHLY, CDR2 FYNNEI. The CDR3 DNA sequence: TGTGCCAGCAGTGAAACCCACCCCAGTGAGCAGTTCTTC. The encoded protein is CASSETHPSEQFF. Drawing the rest from reference TRBV2 and TRBJ2-1, the complete variable domain is EPEVTQTPSHQVTQMGQEVILRCVPISNHLYFYWYRQILGQKVEFLVSFYNNEISEKSEIFDDQFSVERPDGSNFTLKIRSTKLEDSAMYFCASSETHPSEQFFGPGTRLTVL.

The chain uses TRBV3-1 (or the pseudogene TRBV3-2) and TRBJ1-2, with 9 bases fitting TRBD1. The length of the CDR3 is 17 residues. Trimming took 5 bases from V and 0 from J; bases not matched to a gene: 10. From germline, CDR1 is LGHDT and CDR2 YNNKEL (reference sequence). This CDR3 reads CASSARDRADANYGYTF. In DNA form, the CDR3 reads TGTGCCAGCAGCGCCCGGGACAGGGCCGATGCTAACTATGGCTACACCTTC.

This clone was seen only once. The rearrangement uses TRBV19 and TRBJ2-2, with a possible D match to TRBD2 (7 bases). Germline CDR1 is LNHDA and CDR2 is SQIVND (reference sequence). The CDR3 totals 17 residues. V lost 3 bases and J 4 bases, leaving 18 bases between the germline ends. The DNA for the CDR3 is TGTGCCAGTAGTATGGGGGCTGGCGGGGGCGGCACCGGGGAGCTGTTTTTT. Protein: CASSMGAGGGGTGELFF.

The chain joins TRBV18 to TRBJ1-6; D unresolved. This CDR3 has 15 amino acids. CDR1 is KGHSH and CDR2 is LQKENI in the germline V gene. The V end was cut by 3 bases, the J end by 7 bases, with 13 bases between. The CDR3 loop is CASSPVEEKNSPLHF. DNA for the CDR3: TGTGCCAGCTCACCGGTTGAGGAGAAAAATTCACCCCTCCACTTT.

The chain links TRBV7-2 to TRBJ1-6; no firm D call. The CDR3 spans 16 residues. With 5 bases removed from V and 7 bases from J, the gap between germline ends came to 18 bases. CDR1 SGHTA and CDR2 FQGNSA come from the germline V gene. CDR3 region: CASSIRGSARNSPLHF. Here the CDR3 DNA reads TGTGCCAGCAGCATTCGTGGGAGTGCAAGAAATTCACCCCTCCACTTT.

The chain links TRBV10-2 to TRBJ2-2; TRBD1 is a possible D gene (6 bases). V gave up 6 bases and J gave up 4 bases, with 21 bases separating them. In germline, CDR1 is WSHSY, CDR2 SAAADI. The CDR3 has 17 residues. The CDR3 loop reads CASSRHRSGVSTGELFF. The CDR3 nucleotides read TGCGCCAGCAGCAGACACAGGTCAGGGGTCAGCACCGGGGAGCTGTTTTTT.

Comments on this clone: One end of the junction varies from germline; a read error may be responsible. The V call is TRBV5-1, the J call TRBJ1-2; D might be TRBD1 (6 bases). This CDR3 is 14 amino acids long. The germline CDR1 and CDR2 sequences are SGHRS and YFSETQ. CDR3 sequence: CASTLDSANYGYTF. The CDR3 DNA is TGCGCCAGCACCTTGGACAGTGCTAACTATGGCTACACCTTC.

V usage is TRBV5-4 and J usage is TRBJ1-3; no clear D gene. CDR3 length equals 12 residues. Germline values: CDR1 SGHNT, CDR2 YYREEE (reference sequence). Trimming left V 1 base short and J 4 bases short, with 3 bases between. CDR3: CASSLRGNTIYF. The CDR3, as DNA: TGTGCCAGCAGCTTGAGGGGAAACACCATATATTTT. The whole variable domain, filled in from reference TRBV5-4 and TRBJ1-3, reads ETGVTQSPTHLIKTRGQQVTLRCSSQSGHNTVSWYQQALGQGPQFIFQYYREEENGRGNFPPRFSGLQFPNYSSELNVNALELDDSALYLCASSLRGNTIYFGEGSWLTVV.

The chain carries TRBV2 and TRBJ2-7; 8 nucleotides agree with TRBD2. Germline V gene lookup returns CDR1 SNHLY and CDR2 FYNNEI. The J segment lost 6 bases and the V segment lost 6 bases, leaving 10 bases of the junction unmatched. The CDR3 runs 14 residues. The CDR3 DNA reads as TGTGCCAGCAGCCGGGGGGGCCGGAGTGGCGAGCAGTACTTC. Its translation: CASSRGGRSGEQYF.

The chain recombines TRBV24-1 with TRBJ1-5; 7 nucleotides match TRBD1. Germline assignment: CDR1 KGHDR and CDR2 SFDVKD. The CDR3 runs to 16 residues. The trim removed 3 bases at V and 5 bases at J, leaving 9 bases unmatched. CDR3 nucleotide sequence: TGTGCCACCAGTGATCCCAGGACAGGCCAGCATCAGCCCCAGCATTTT. Its protein product is CATSDPRTGQHQPQHF.

CDR3 nucleotide sequence: TGTGCCAGTGGGCATGGCTATGGCTACACCTTC. Protein: CASGHGYGYTF. The chain recombines TRBV2 with TRBJ1-2; D remains ambiguous. V was trimmed by 9 bases and J by 4 bases, leaving 9 bases between them. This CDR3 is 11 amino acids long. Germline V CDR1 and CDR2: SNHLY, FYNNEI.

The chain is built from TRBV3-1 (or the pseudogene TRBV3-2) and TRBJ1-3, with D possibly matching TRBD1 (5 bases). There are 14 residues in the CDR3. Trimming removed 4 bases at V and 4 bases at J, with 11 bases between. Germline CDR1 reads LGHDT; CDR2 reads YNNKEL (reference sequence). As DNA, the CDR3 is TGTGCCAGCAGCCGGGGGGGTTCGGGAAACACCATATATTTT. Its translation is CASSRGGSGNTIYF.

In its sample, this clone was seen once. The V call is TRBV5-6, the J call TRBJ1-5; weak D call: TRBD1 (5 bases). V was clipped by 4 bases and J by 1 base, with 15 bases between them. The germline CDR1 and CDR2 sequences are SGHDT and YYEEEE. The CDR3 sequence is 16 residues long. Here the CDR3 DNA reads TGTGCCAGCAGCCCCGGGGGGAGGGGAAGCAATCAGCCCCAGCATTTT. This encodes CASSPGGRGSNQPQHF.

The rearrangement joins TRBV4-1 to TRBJ2-7, with D maybe TRBD1 (5 bases). CDR3 length: 18 amino acids. The V end was cut by 0 bases, the J end by 2 bases, with 20 bases between. Germline V gives CDR1 MGHRA, CDR2 YSYEKL. This CDR3 is CASSQELGQGRPTYEQYF. The CDR3 region has the DNA TGCGCCAGCAGCCAAGAGTTGGGTCAGGGTCGACCCACCTACGAGCAGTACTTC.

This rearrangement joins TRBV6-4 to TRBJ1-1; D is unresolved. Germline V lookup: CDR1 MRHNA, CDR2 SNTAGT. The CDR3 runs 13 residues. Deletions cut 11 bases from V and 0 bases from J, with 13 bases between. This CDR3 is CAAAWPMNTEAFF. For the CDR3, the DNA is TGTGCCGCTGCTTGGCCCATGAACACTGAAGCTTTCTTT.

V usage is TRBV7-2 and J usage is TRBJ2-1, with 9 nucleotides matching TRBD1. CDR3 length: 15 amino acids. Germline loops: CDR1 SGHTA, CDR2 FQGNSA. J gave up 3 bases and V 5 bases, and 5 bases lay outside the gene matches. CDR3 nucleotides: TGTGCCAGCAGCGCGGGACAGGGAGGCTACAATGAGCAGTTCTTC. This codes for CASSAGQGGYNEQFF.

The sample holds one count of this clone. The chain employs TRBV18 and TRBJ1-3; D is uncertain. V gave up 3 bases and J gave up 2 bases, with 11 bases separating them. The CDR3 runs to 15 residues. The germline CDR1 and CDR2 sequences are KGHSH and LQKENI. This CDR3 is CASSPRLATGNTIYF. CDR3 nucleotide sequence: TGTGCCAGCTCACCCCGGTTGGCCACTGGAAACACCATATATTTT.